The rows below give T cell receptor beta chains drawn from one sample of a study of T cells in Graves' hyperthyroidism and ophthalmopathy. One entry per CDR3 protein results from TCRdb running MiXCR on the multiplex PCR reads. Among roughly 300,000 distinct CDR3 sequences listed, 25% were seen once. Sequencing input: blood. These receptors were taken from a man aged 35-49 years with Graves' hyperthyroidism that later progressed to Graves' ophthalmopathy. The CDR3 runs from the conserved cysteine through the conserved F or W. A D gene is named only where the DNA matches it firmly. Clone size appears in some rows only: once, few, many, or a class for an expanded clone.

V gene	clone size	D gene	J gene	CDR3 protein	CDR3 DNA
TRBV5-1	.	.	TRBJ1-5	CASSWGTREDQPQHF	TGCGCCAGCAGCTGGGGGACTAGGGAGGATCAGCCCCAGCATTTT
TRBV2	many	TRBD1	TRBJ2-7	CASFQGQGFYEQYF	TGTGCCAGCTTTCAAGGACAGGGATTCTACGAGCAGTACTTC
TRBV19	many	TRBD1	TRBJ1-1	CASSQPTGILNTEAFF	TGTGCCAGTAGTCAGCCGACAGGGATCCTGAACACTGAAGCTTTCTTT
TRBV11-2	many	TRBD2	TRBJ2-7	CASSLVGSGTHYEQYF	TGTGCCAGCAGCTTAGTGGGTAGCGGGACCCACTACGAGCAGTACTTC
TRBV28	.	TRBD2	TRBJ2-7	CASSLTSGHSYEQYF	TGTGCCAGCAGTTTGACTAGCGGACACTCCTACGAGCAGTACTTC
TRBV7-2	.	TRBD1	TRBJ1-2	CASSSRQGLDGYTF	TGTGCCAGCAGCTCCAGACAGGGGCTGGATGGCTACACCTTC
TRBV6-5	many	TRBD1	TRBJ2-3	CASSSRDRSTDTQYF	TGTGCCAGCAGTTCCCGGGACAGGTCAACAGATACGCAGTATTTT
TRBV6-1	many	.	TRBJ1-3	CASRDQGKLGNTIYF	TGTGCCAGCAGAGATCAGGGAAAACTTGGAAACACCATATATTTT
TRBV5-4	many	.	TRBJ1-5	CASSLDSNQPQHF	TGTGCCAGCAGCTTGGATAGCAATCAGCCCCAGCATTTT
TRBV30	many	.	TRBJ1-2	CAWSVERIYGYTF	TGTGCCTGGAGTGTCGAGAGGATCTATGGCTACACCTTC
TRBV2	.	.	TRBJ2-4	CASSDYALAKNIQYF	TGTGCCAGCAGTGATTATGCGTTAGCCAAAAACATTCAGTACTTC
TRBV6-1	.	TRBD1	TRBJ1-2	CASRQGTANYGYTF	TGTGCCAGCAGGCAAGGGACAGCTAACTATGGCTACACCTTC
TRBV6-5	many	.	TRBJ2-5	CASSGGAETQYF	TGTGCCAGCTCCGGGGGAGCAGAGACCCAGTACTTC
TRBV6-1	once	TRBD2	TRBJ2-5	CASRRTSEQETQYF	TGTGCCAGCAGACGGACTAGCGAACAAGAGACCCAGTACTTC
TRBV9	many	.	TRBJ2-7	CASIPYCLALFSYEQYF	TGTGCCAGCATCCCCTACTGCCTAGCCCTTTTCTCCTACGAGCAGTACTTC
TRBV10-3	many	TRBD1	TRBJ2-7	CAIGDRGRRAREQYF	TGTGCCATCGGGGACAGGGGTCGCCGAGCGAGAGAGCAGTACTTC
TRBV9	few	.	TRBJ2-2	CASSPMGGANTGGLFF	TGTGCCAGCAGCCCCATGGGGGGAGCGAACACCGGGGGGCTGTTTTTT
TRBV6-1	many	TRBD1	TRBJ2-7	CASIGTGNYEQYF	TGTGCCAGCATAGGGACAGGGAACTACGAGCAGTACTTC
TRBV28	many	TRBD2	TRBJ2-5	CASTESGRGSGETQYF	TGTGCCAGCACCGAGAGCGGGAGGGGCTCCGGAGAGACCCAGTACTTC
TRBV6-2/TRBV6-3	many	.	TRBJ2-5	CASSVNREETQYF	TGTGCCAGCAGCGTCAATCGGGAAGAGACCCAGTACTTC
TRBV9	many	TRBD2	TRBJ2-2	CASSVDGTMGSGELFF	TGTGCCAGCAGCGTAGATGGGACTATGGGGTCCGGGGAGCTGTTTTTT
TRBV2	many	.	TRBJ2-2	CASTRNTGELFF	TGTGCCAGCACTAGGAACACCGGGGAGCTGTTTTTT
TRBV20-1	.	TRBD1	TRBJ1-1	CSARTGSMNTEAFF	TGCAGTGCTAGGACAGGGAGTATGAACACTGAAGCTTTCTTT
TRBV15	many	.	TRBJ1-5	CATTTGNQPQHF	TGTGCCACTACCACTGGCAATCAGCCCCAGCATTTT
TRBV29-1	many	TRBD1	TRBJ1-2	CSAGTGEHGYTF	TGCAGCGCCGGGACAGGGGAGCATGGCTACACCTTC
TRBV11-2	many	TRBD2	TRBJ2-2	CASSLLAGAGELFF	TGTGCCAGCAGCTTATTAGCGGGAGCTGGGGAGCTGTTTTTT
TRBV2	many	.	TRBJ2-7	CASTPYGYEQYF	TGTGCCAGCACCCCATACGGCTACGAGCAGTACTTC
TRBV6-5	many	.	TRBJ1-1	CASSYTPANTEAFF	TGTGCCAGCAGTTACACCCCAGCGAACACTGAAGCTTTCTTT
TRBV9	many	.	TRBJ2-7	CASSVASRAEPYEQYF	TGTGCCAGCAGCGTAGCCTCCCGGGCTGAGCCCTACGAGCAGTACTTC
TRBV6-5	many	.	TRBJ2-7	CASSYSPGDSYEQYF	TGTGCCAGCAGTTACTCACCGGGGGACTCCTACGAGCAGTACTTC
TRBV4-2	many	TRBD2	TRBJ2-7	CASSLMWTSGSSYEQYF	TGTGCCAGCAGCCTAATGTGGACTAGCGGGAGCTCCTACGAGCAGTACTTC
TRBV19	many	.	TRBJ1-1	CASTGLNKNTEAFF	TGTGCCAGTACAGGGTTGAATAAGAACACTGAAGCTTTCTTT
TRBV20-1	many	TRBD1	TRBJ2-7	CSARDPGQGSYEQYF	TGCAGTGCTAGAGACCCCGGACAGGGATCCTACGAGCAGTACTTC
TRBV4-2	.	.	TRBJ2-7	CASSPGERAEQYF	TGTGCCAGCAGCCCCGGGGAAAGGGCAGAGCAGTACTTC
TRBV29-1	many	.	TRBJ1-1	CSGTRETEAFF	TGCAGCGGTACACGTGAGACTGAAGCTTTCTTT
TRBV28	many	.	TRBJ1-2	CASSSPGLNYGYTF	TGTGCCAGCAGTTCCCCGGGCCTTAACTATGGCTACACCTTC
TRBV6-5	.	TRBD1	TRBJ2-7	CASSYSITRDRAYEQYF	TGTGCCAGCAGTTACTCGATAACTCGGGACAGAGCCTACGAGCAGTACTTC
TRBV12-3/TRBV12-4	.	.	TRBJ2-7	CASSPRHYEQYF	TGTGCCAGCAGCCCCCGACACTACGAGCAGTACTTC
TRBV11-2	once	TRBD1	TRBJ1-3	CASSYAGQRNTIYF	TGTGCCAGCAGCTATGCGGGACAGCGAAACACCATATATTTT
TRBV5-6	many	.	TRBJ2-7	CASSLPGPKGFEQYF	TGTGCCAGCAGCTTGCCGGGACCGAAGGGTTTCGAGCAGTACTTC
TRBV12-3/TRBV12-4	.	TRBD1	TRBJ2-6	CASSYGQGTANVLTF	TGTGCCAGCAGTTACGGACAGGGGACGGCCAACGTCCTGACTTTC
TRBV10-1	many	.	TRBJ1-3	CASSTPGASGNTIYF	TGCGCCAGTTCTACACCGGGCGCTTCTGGAAACACCATATATTTT
TRBV10-2	many	TRBD2	TRBJ2-2	CASRRGLAGGTGELFF	TGCGCCAGCAGAAGGGGACTAGCGGGAGGGACCGGGGAGCTGTTTTTT
TRBV20-1	many	.	TRBJ1-5	CSARGDGNQPQHF	TGCAGTGCTAGGGGGGACGGAAATCAGCCCCAGCATTTT
TRBV6-5	many	.	TRBJ1-1	CASSYGGGERNTEAFF	TGTGCCAGCAGTTACGGCGGGGGTGAGAGGAACACTGAAGCTTTCTTT
TRBV28	.	.	TRBJ2-7	CASTRLVNSYEQYF	TGTGCCAGTACAAGACTAGTCAACTCCTACGAGCAGTACTTC
TRBV20-1	.	.	TRBJ1-3	CSASWMGGGGNTIYF	TGCAGTGCTAGTTGGATGGGGGGAGGAGGAAACACCATATATTTT